The 11 T cell receptor beta chains listed next were all sequenced from one sample in a study of cytomegalovirus exposure and HLA in healthy donors (dated 2017 in TCRdb). Libraries were made using the immunoSEQ multiplex PCR assay. The multiplex PCR relied on a mix of 60 forward primers for TCR Vbeta segments and 13 reverse primers for TCR Jbeta segments. Not all clones reach the TCRdb copy of this immuneACCESS table, which keeps in-frame sequences only. Checked studies attribute under half of the gap to unresolved V genes and leave the rest unexplained. The sample table gives about 65,000 clones. The top ten clones comprise approximately 15% of the sample. Sequenced sample: PBMCs. The receptors originated from a boy aged 5-17 years in good health and CMV-seronegative.

The chain joins TRBV5-5 to TRBJ2-2; 10 bases agree with TRBD2. Germline lookup yields CDR1 SGHKS and CDR2 YYEKEE (reference sequence). This CDR3 has 13 residues. After removal of 1 base from V and 11 bases from J, the junction contained 2 bases not matched to a gene. The CDR3 nucleotides read TGTGCCAGCAGCTTGCGACTAGCGGGTGAGCTGTTTTTT. Translating it yields CASSLRLAGELFF.

The CDR3 reads CASSLTSGPAYEQYF. The CDR3 region has the DNA TGTGCCAGCAGCTTGACTAGCGGGCCGGCCTACGAGCAGTACTTC. The V and J genes are TRBV11-2 and TRBJ2-7; 10 nucleotides match TRBD2. V was clipped by 3 bases and J by 2 bases; unmatched bases: 4. The CDR3 loop spans 15 amino acids. Germline V gene sequence: CDR1 SGHAT, CDR2 FQNNGV.

The V and J genes are TRBV19 and TRBJ1-6; D uncertain. The CDR3 totals 17 residues. Germline V gene data show CDR1 as LNHDA and CDR2 as SQIVND (reference sequence). Trimming left V 7 bases short and J 10 bases short, with 26 bases between. CDR3 in DNA: TGTGCCAGTATCTCTTTGGCGGGCCTAGGCCTTGGGTCACCCCTCCACTTT. This sequence encodes CASISLAGLGLGSPLHF.

The chain has TRBV10-3 and TRBJ2-1; D might be TRBD1 (5 bases). The V end was cut by 5 bases, the J end by 0 bases, with 11 bases between. Germline V gene lookup returns CDR1 ENHRY and CDR2 SYGVKD. The CDR3 loop spans 15 amino acids. In DNA, the CDR3 is TGTGCCATCAGTCCTCAGGGTAGCTCCTACAATGAGCAGTTCTTC. It is translated as CAISPQGSSYNEQFF.

The chain links TRBV11-3 to TRBJ2-1; D gene uncertain. The CDR3 has 13 residues. Trimming cost V 5 bases and J 5 bases, with 10 bases left between them. Germline V CDR1 and CDR2: SGHNT, YENEEA. CDR3 bases: TGTGCCAGCAGCCAATGGAGAGACAATGAGCAGTTCTTC. Protein sequence: CASSQWRDNEQFF.

The chain combines TRBV10-3 with TRBJ1-2, with 7 nucleotides matching TRBD1. The V gene end was trimmed by 6 bases and the J gene end by 8 bases; junction bases not matched to a gene: 6. CDR3 length: 12 amino acids. Germline values: CDR1 ENHRY, CDR2 SYGVKD. CDR3 protein: CAISATGSGYTF. CDR3 nucleotide sequence: TGTGCCATCAGCGCGACAGGGAGCGGCTACACCTTC.

The chain uses TRBV18 and TRBJ2-3; TRBD2 matches 9 bases. Germline lookup yields CDR1 KGHSH and CDR2 LQKENI. V shed 1 base, J shed 4 bases, and the junction held 15 bases outside the gene matches. The CDR3 covers 19 residues. The CDR3 DNA sequence: TGTGCCAGCTCACCACTAGCGGGGGCGAGCGAAACTAGCGCAGATACGCAGTATTTT. It codes for CASSPLAGASETSADTQYF.

V is TRBV18 and J is TRBJ2-7; D gene uncertain. CDR1 KGHSH and CDR2 LQKENI come from the germline V gene. V lost 4 bases and J lost 3, with 10 bases in between. There are 13 residues in the CDR3. The DNA of the CDR3 is TGTGCCAGCTCACTGGGTCAGGACTACGAGCAGTACTTC. Translated, it gives CASSLGQDYEQYF.

The genes are TRBV7-2 and TRBJ2-2; D remains ambiguous. The CDR3 loop spans 16 amino acids. Germline CDR1 reads SGHTA; CDR2 reads FQGNSA. With 5 bases removed from V and 4 bases from J, the gap between germline ends came to 17 bases. The chain's CDR3 is CASSVLESVLTGELFF. CDR3 bases: TGTGCCAGCAGCGTTCTCGAAAGCGTCCTCACCGGGGAGCTGTTTTTT.

J is TRBJ2-5 and V is TRBV6-5, with D hard to call. This CDR3 region has 10 residues. Germline lookup yields CDR1 MNHEY and CDR2 SVGAGI. V was pared by 11 bases and J by 2 bases, with 6 bases between. The CDR3 spells CALGQETQYF. CDR3 DNA: TGTGCCCTAGGACAAGAGACCCAGTACTTC.

Comment on this clone: The same CDR3 is also encoded by other DNA sequences in this sample. The rearrangement joins TRBV6-5 to TRBJ1-5; D is undetermined. CDR3 size: 14 residues. Germline loops: CDR1 MNHEY, CDR2 SVGAGI. Trimming removed 7 bases from V and 1 base from J, with 11 bases in between. CDR3 DNA sequence: TGTGCCAGCACCCCCCCGGGGAGCAATCAGCCCCAGCATTTT. This encodes CASTPPGSNQPQHF.